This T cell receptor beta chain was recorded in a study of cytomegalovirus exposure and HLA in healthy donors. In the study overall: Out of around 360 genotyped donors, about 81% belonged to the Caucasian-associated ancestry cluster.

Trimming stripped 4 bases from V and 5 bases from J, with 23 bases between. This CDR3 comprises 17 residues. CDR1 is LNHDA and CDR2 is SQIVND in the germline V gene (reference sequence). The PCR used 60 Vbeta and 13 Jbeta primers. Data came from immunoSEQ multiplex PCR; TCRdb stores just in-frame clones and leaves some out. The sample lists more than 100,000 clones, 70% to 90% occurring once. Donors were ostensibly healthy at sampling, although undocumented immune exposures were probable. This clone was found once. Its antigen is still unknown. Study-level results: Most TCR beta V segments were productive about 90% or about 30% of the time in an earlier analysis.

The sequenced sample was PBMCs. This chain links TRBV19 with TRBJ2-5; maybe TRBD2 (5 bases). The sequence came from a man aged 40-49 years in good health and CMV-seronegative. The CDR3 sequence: CASSTRSPSPLRETQYF. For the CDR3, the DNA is TGTGCCAGTAGTACAAGGTCGCCTAGCCCCCTCCGGGAGACCCAGTACTTC.